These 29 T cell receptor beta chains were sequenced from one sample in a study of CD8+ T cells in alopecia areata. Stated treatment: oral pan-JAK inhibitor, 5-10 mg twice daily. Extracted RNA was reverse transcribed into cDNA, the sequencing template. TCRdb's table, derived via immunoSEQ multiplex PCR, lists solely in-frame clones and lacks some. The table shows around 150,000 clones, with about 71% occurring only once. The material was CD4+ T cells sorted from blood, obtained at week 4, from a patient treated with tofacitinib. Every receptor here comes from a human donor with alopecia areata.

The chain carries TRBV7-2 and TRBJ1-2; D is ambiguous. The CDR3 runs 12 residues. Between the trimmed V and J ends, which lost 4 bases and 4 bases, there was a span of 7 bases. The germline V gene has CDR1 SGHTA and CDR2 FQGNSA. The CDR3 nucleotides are TGTGCCAGCAGCTCCTTTACCTATGGCTACACCTTC. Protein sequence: CASSSFTYGYTF.

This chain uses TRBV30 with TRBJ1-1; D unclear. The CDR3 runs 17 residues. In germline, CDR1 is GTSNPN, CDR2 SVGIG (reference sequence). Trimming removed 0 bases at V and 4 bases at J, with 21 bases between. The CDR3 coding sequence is TGTGCCTGGAGTGTAAGTGGAATTGTCACTGTGGGCACTGAAGCTTTCTTT. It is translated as CAWSVSGIVTVGTEAFF. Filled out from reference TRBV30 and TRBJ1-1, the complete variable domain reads SQTIHQWPATLVQPVGSPLSLECTVEGTSNPNLYWYRQAAGRGLQLLFYSVGIGQISSEVPQNLSASRPQDRQFILSSKKLLLSDSGFYLCAWSVSGIVTVGTEAFFGQGTRLTVV.

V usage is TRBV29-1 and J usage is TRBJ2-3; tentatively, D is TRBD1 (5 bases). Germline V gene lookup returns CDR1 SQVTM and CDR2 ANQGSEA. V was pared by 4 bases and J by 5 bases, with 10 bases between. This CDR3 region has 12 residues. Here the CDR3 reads CSVARDGDTQYF. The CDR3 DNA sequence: TGCAGCGTTGCCAGGGATGGAGATACGCAGTATTTT.

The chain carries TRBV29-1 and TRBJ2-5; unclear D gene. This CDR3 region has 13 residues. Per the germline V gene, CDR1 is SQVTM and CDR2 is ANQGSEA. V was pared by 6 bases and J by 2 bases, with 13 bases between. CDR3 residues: CSVPAPAQETQYF. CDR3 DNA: TGCAGCGTCCCGGCCCCCGCACAAGAGACCCAGTACTTC.

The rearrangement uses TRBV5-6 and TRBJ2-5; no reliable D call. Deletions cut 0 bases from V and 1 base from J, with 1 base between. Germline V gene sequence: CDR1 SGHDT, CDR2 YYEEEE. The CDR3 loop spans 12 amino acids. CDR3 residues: CASSLVQETQYF. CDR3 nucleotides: TGTGCCAGCAGCTTGGTCCAAGAGACCCAGTACTTC.

The DNA for the CDR3 is TGCAGCGTTGATTTAGGGGCCGTGAACACTGAAGCTTTCTTT. Protein sequence: CSVDLGAVNTEAFF. V and J are TRBV29-1 and TRBJ1-1, with D perhaps TRBD1 (5 bases). The CDR3 covers 14 residues. From germline, CDR1 is SQVTM and CDR2 ANQGSEA. Trimming removed 3 bases at V and 0 bases at J, with 11 bases between.

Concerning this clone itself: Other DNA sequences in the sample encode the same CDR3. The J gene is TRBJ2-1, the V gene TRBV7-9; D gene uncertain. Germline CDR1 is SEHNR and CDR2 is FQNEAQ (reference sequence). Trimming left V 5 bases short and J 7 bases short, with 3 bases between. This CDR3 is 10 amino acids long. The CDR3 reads CASSGNEQFF. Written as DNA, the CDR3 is TGTGCCAGCAGCGGTAATGAGCAGTTCTTC.

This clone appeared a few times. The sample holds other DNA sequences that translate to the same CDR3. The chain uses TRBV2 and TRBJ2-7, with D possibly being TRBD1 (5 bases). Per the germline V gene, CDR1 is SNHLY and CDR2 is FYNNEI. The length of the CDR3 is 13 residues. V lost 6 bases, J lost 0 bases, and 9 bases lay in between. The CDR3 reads CASRQVRSYEQYF. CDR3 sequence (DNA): TGTGCCAGCAGACAGGTTCGCTCCTACGAGCAGTACTTC. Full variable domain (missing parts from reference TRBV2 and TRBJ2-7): EPEVTQTPSHQVTQMGQEVILRCVPISNHLYFYWYRQILGQKVEFLVSFYNNEISEKSEIFDDQFSVERPDGSNFTLKIRSTKLEDSAMYFCASRQVRSYEQYFGPGTRLTVT.

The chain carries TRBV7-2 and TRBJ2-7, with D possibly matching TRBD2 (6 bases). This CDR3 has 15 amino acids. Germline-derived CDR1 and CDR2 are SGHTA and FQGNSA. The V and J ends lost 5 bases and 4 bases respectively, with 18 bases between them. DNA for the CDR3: TGTGCCAGCAGCCCACCTCGTATGGGGAGGTACGAGCAGTACTTC. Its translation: CASSPPRMGRYEQYF.

The CDR3 spells CASSIRDRGYEQYF. For the CDR3, the DNA is TGTGCCAGTAGTATCAGGGACAGGGGCTACGAGCAGTACTTC. The chain couples TRBV19 to TRBJ2-7, with 10 nucleotides matching TRBD1. Germline values: CDR1 LNHDA, CDR2 SQIVND (reference sequence). V lost 3 bases and J lost 3; bases outside the gene matches: 2. This CDR3 region has 14 residues.

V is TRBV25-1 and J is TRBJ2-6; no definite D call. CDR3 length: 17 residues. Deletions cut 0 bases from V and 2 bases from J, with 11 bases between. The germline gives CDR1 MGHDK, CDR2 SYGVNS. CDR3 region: CASSEYFMPTGANVLTF. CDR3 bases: TGTGCCAGCAGTGAATACTTTATGCCTACTGGGGCCAACGTCCTGACTTTC.

The CDR3 region has the DNA TGCAGCGTGGGTACCGGGACAGACAACTTCGGCACAGATACGCAGTATTTT. As protein: CSVGTGTDNFGTDTQYF. The V gene is TRBV29-1, the J gene TRBJ2-3; 7 positions agree with TRBD1. The CDR3 runs to 17 residues. Germline V lookup: CDR1 SQVTM, CDR2 ANQGSEA. The V gene end was trimmed by 6 bases and the J gene end by 1 base; junction bases not matched to a gene: 16.

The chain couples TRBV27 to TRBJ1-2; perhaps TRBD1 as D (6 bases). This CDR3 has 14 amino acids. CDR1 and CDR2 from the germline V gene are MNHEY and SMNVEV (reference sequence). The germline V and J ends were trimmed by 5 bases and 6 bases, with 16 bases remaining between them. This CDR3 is CASSPSDSLDGYTF. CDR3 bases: TGTGCCAGCAGTCCCTCGGACAGCCTAGATGGCTACACCTTC.

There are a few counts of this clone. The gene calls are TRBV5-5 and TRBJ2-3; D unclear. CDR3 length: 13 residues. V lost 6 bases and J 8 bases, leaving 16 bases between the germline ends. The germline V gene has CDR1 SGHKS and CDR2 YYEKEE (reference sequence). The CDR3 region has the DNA TGTGCCAGCAACTTAGGCACCCTCGGTACGCAGTATTTT. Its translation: CASNLGTLGTQYF.

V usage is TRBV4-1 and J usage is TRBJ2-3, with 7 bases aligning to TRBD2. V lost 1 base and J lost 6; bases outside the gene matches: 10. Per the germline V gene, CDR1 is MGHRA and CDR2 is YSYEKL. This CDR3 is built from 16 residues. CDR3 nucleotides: TGCGCCAGCAGCCAAGGGGAGGGGCTAGCTGCCGATACGCAGTATTTT. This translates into CASSQGEGLAADTQYF.

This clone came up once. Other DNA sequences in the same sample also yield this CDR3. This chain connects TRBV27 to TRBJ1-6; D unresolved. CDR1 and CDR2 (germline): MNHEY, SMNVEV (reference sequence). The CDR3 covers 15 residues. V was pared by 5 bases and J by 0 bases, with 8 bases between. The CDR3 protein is CASSSLSSYNSPLHF. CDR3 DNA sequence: TGTGCCAGCAGTAGCTTGAGCTCCTATAATTCACCCCTCCACTTT.

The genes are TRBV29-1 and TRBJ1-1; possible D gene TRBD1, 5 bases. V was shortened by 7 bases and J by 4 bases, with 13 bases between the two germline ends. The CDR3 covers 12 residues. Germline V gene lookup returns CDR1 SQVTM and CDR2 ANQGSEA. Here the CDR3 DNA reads TGCAGCGGACAGAGGGGAGGCACTGAAGCTTTCTTT. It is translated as CSGQRGGTEAFF.

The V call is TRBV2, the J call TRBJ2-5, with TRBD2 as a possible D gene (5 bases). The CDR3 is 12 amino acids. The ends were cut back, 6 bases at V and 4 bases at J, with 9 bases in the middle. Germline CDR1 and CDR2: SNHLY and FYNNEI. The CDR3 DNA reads TGTGCCAGCAGCCGCGGAGGAGAGACCCAGTACTTC. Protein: CASSRGGETQYF.

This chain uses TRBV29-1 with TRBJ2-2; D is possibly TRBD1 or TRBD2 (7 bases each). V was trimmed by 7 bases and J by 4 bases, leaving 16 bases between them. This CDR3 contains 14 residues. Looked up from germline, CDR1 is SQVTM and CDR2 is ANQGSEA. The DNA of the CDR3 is TGCAGCGCCGGGGGGCCAGGGGGCACCGGGGAGCTGTTTTTT. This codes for CSAGGPGGTGELFF.

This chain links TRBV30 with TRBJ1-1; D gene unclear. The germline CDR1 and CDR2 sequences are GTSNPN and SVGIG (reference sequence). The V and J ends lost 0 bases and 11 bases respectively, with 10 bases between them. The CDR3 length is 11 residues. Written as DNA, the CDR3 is TGTGCCTGGAGTGTAGGCCTCCCGGCTTTCTTT. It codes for CAWSVGLPAFF. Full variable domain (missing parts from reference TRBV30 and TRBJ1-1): SQTIHQWPATLVQPVGSPLSLECTVEGTSNPNLYWYRQAAGRGLQLLFYSVGIGQISSEVPQNLSASRPQDRQFILSSKKLLLSDSGFYLCAWSVGLPAFFGQGTRLTVV.

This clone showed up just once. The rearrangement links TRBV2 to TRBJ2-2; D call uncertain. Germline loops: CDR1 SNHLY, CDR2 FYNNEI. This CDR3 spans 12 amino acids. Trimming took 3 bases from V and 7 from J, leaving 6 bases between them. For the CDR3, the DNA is TGTGCCAGCAGTGAGCAGCACGGGGAGCTGTTTTTT. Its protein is CASSEQHGELFF.

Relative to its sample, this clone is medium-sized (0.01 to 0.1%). CDR3 residues: CASSPLGNEQFF. The CDR3 DNA follows: TGTGCCAGCAGTCCCCTGGGGAATGAGCAGTTCTTC. The chain recombines TRBV6-6 with TRBJ2-1; no clear D. The CDR3 has 12 amino acids. Trimming took off 5 bases at V and 7 bases at J, with 9 bases between the two ends. The germline gives CDR1 MNHNY, CDR2 SVGAGI (reference sequence).

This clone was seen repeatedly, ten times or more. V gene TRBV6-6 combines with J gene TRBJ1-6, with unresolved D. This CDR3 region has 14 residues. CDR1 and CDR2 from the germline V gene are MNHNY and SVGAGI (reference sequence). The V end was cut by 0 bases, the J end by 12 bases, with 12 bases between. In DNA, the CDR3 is TGTGCCAGCAGTTACTCGACACGGTCAGGACCCCTCCACTTT. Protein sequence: CASSYSTRSGPLHF.

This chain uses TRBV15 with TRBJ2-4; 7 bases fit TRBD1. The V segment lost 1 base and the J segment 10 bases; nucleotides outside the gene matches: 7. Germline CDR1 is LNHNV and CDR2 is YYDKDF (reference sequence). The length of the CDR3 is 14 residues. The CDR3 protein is CATSRVRQGPIQYF. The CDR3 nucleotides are TGTGCCACCAGCAGAGTGCGACAGGGCCCTATTCAGTACTTC.

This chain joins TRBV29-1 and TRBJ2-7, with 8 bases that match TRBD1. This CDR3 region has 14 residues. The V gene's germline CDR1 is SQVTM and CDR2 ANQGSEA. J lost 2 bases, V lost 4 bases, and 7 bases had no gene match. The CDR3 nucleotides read TGCAGCGTTGTGTTTGGGACAGGTACCTACGAGCAGTACTTC. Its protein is CSVVFGTGTYEQYF.

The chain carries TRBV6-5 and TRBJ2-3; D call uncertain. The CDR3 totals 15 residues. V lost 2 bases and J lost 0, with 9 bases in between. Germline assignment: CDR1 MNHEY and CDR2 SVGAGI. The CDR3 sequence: CASSYRWISTDTQYF. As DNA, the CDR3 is TGTGCCAGCAGTTACAGGTGGATAAGCACAGATACGCAGTATTTT.

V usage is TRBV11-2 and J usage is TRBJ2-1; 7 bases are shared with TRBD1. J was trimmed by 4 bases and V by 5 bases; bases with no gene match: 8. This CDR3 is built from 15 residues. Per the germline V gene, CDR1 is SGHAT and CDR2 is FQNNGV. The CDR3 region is CASSPLSGQYNEQFF. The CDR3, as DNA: TGTGCCAGCAGCCCTCTTTCGGGACAGTACAATGAGCAGTTCTTC.

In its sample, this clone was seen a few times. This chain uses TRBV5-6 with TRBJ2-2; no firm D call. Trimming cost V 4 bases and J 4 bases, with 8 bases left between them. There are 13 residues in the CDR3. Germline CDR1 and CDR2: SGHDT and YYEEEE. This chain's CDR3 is CASSLVLTGELFF. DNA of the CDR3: TGTGCCAGCAGCCTTGTTCTCACCGGGGAGCTGTTTTTT.

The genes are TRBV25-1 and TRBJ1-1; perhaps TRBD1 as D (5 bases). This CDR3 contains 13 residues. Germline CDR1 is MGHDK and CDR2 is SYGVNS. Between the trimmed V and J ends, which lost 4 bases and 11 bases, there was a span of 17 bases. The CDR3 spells CASSAKGGTWAFF. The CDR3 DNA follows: TGTGCCAGCAGTGCCAAAGGAGGGACTTGGGCTTTCTTT.